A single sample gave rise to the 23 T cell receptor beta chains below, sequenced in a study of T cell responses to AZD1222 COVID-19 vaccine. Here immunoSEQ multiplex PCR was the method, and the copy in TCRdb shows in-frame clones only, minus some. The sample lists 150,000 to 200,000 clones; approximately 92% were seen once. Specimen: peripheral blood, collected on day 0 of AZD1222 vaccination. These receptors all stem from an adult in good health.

CDR3 sequence (DNA): TGTGCCAGCAGCGTAGGGCAGACCGGAACCTATGGCTACACCTTC. Translated: CASSVGQTGTYGYTF. The rearrangement joins TRBV9 to TRBJ1-2; D is unclear. This CDR3 region has 15 residues. Germline V gene data show CDR1 as SGDLS and CDR2 as YYNGEE. V dropped 0 bases and J dropped 4 bases, with 13 bases sitting between them. The variable domain in full, with the rest retrieved from reference TRBV9 and TRBJ1-2, is DSGVTQTPKHLITATGQRVTLRCSPRSGDLSVYWYQQSLDQGLQFLIQYYNGEERAKGNILERFSAQQFPDLHSELNLSSLELGDSALYFCASSVGQTGTYGYTFGSGTRLTVV.

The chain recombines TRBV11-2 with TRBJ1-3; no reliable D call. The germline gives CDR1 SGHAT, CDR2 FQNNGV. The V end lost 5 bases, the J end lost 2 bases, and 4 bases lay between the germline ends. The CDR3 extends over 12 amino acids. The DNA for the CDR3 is TGTGCCAGCAGCGCCCCTGGAAACACCATATATTTT. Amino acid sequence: CASSAPGNTIYF.

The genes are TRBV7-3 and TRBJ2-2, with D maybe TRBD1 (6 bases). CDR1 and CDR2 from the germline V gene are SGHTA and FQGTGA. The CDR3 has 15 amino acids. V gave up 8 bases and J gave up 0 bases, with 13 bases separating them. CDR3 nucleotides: TGTGCCAGCGGGATACAGGGAGCGAACACCGGGGAGCTGTTTTTT. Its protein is CASGIQGANTGELFF.

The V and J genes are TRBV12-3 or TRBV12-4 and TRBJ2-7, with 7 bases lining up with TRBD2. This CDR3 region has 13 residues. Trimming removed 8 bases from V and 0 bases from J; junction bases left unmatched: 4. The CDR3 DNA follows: TGTGCCAGCGCCCTAGCGGACTCCTACGAGCAGTACTTC. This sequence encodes CASALADSYEQYF.

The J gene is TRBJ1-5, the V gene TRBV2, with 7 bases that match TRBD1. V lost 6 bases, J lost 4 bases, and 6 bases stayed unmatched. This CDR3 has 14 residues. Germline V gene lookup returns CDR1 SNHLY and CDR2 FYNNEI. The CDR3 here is CASRTGLANQPQHF. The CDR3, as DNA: TGTGCCAGCAGGACAGGGTTAGCGAATCAGCCCCAGCATTTT.

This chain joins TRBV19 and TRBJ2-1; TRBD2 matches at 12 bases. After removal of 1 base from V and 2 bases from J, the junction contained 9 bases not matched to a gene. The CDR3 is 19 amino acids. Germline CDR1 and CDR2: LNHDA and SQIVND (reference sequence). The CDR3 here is CASSIAPGLAGPPYNEQFF. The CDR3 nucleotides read TGTGCCAGTAGTATAGCCCCAGGACTAGCGGGGCCCCCCTACAATGAGCAGTTCTTC.

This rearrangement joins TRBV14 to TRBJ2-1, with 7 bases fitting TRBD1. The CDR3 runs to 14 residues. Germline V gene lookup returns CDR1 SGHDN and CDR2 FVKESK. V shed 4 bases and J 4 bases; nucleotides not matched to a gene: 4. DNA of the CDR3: TGTGCCAGCAGCCTTCGACAGGGTTACAATGAGCAGTTCTTC. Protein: CASSLRQGYNEQFF.

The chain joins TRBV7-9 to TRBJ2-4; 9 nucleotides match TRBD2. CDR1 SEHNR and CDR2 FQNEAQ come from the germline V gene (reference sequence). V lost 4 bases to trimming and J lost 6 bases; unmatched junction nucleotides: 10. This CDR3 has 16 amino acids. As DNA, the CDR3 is TGTGCCAGCAGCTGCTGGGCGGGAGGGCCATTAAACATTCAGTACTTC. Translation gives CASSCWAGGPLNIQYF.

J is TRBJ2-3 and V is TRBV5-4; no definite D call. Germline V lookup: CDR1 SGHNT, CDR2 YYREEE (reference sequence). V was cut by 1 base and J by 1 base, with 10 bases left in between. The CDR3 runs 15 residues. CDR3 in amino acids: CASSLMGGRTDTQYF. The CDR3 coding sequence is TGTGCCAGCAGCTTGATGGGCGGTCGCACAGATACGCAGTATTTT. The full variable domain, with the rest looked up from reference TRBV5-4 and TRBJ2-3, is ETGVTQSPTHLIKTRGQQVTLRCSSQSGHNTVSWYQQALGQGPQFIFQYYREEENGRGNFPPRFSGLQFPNYSSELNVNALELDDSALYLCASSLMGGRTDTQYFGPGTRLTVL.

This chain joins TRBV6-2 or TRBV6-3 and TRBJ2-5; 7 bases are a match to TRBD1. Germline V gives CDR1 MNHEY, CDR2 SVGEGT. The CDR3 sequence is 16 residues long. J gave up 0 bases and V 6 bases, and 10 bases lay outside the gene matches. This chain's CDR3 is CASSFSPRGYQETQYF. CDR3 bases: TGTGCCAGCAGCTTTAGTCCCAGGGGGTACCAAGAGACCCAGTACTTC.

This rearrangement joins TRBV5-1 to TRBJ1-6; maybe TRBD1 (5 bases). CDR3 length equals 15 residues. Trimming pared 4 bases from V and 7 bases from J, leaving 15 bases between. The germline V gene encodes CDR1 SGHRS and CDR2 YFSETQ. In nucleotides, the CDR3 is TGCGCCAGCAGCACCGAGGGACTTCCAAATTCACCCCTCCACTTT. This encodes CASSTEGLPNSPLHF.

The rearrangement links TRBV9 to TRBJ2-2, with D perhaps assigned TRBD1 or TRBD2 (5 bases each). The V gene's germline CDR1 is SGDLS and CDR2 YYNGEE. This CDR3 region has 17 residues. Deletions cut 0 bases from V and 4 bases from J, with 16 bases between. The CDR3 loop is CASSVAGGSAITGELFF. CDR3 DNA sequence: TGTGCCAGCAGCGTAGCTGGGGGTAGCGCGATCACCGGGGAGCTGTTTTTT.

DNA for the CDR3: TGTGCCAGCAGTTCAGGGGGCGCGGAGCCCCAGCATTTT. Protein: CASSSGGAEPQHF. V usage is TRBV6-6 and J usage is TRBJ1-5; the match to TRBD1 covers 8 bases. This CDR3 region has 13 residues. Trimming at V came to 4 bases and at J to 8 bases, leaving 4 bases not matched to a gene. From germline, CDR1 is MNHNY and CDR2 SVGAGI (reference sequence).

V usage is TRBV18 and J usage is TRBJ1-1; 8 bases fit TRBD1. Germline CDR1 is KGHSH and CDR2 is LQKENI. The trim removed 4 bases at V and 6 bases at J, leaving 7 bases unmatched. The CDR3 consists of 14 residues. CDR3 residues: CASSRAGGAPEAFF. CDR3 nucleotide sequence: TGTGCCAGCTCACGGGCAGGGGGCGCTCCTGAAGCTTTCTTT.

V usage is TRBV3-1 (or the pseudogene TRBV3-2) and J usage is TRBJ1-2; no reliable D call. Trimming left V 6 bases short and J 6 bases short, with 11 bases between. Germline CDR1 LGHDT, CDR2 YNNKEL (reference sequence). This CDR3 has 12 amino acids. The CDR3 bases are TGTGCCAGCAGGGGGAATCAGGATGGCTACACCTTC. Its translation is CASRGNQDGYTF.

CDR3 sequence reads: CASTPTGLTEAFF. The CDR3 nucleotides are TGTGCCAGCACCCCGACAGGGCTAACTGAAGCTTTCTTT. The chain employs TRBV6-5 and TRBJ1-1; 7 bases map to TRBD1. Trimming at V came to 7 bases and at J to 5 bases, leaving 7 bases not matched to a gene. There are 13 residues in the CDR3. The germline V gene encodes CDR1 MNHEY and CDR2 SVGAGI.

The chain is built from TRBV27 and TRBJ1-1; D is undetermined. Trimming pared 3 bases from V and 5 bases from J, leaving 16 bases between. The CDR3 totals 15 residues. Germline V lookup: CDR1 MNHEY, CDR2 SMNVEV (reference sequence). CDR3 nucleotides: TGTGCCAGCAGTTTTAGGCTCGGGGAGGGAACTGAAGCTTTCTTT. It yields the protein CASSFRLGEGTEAFF.

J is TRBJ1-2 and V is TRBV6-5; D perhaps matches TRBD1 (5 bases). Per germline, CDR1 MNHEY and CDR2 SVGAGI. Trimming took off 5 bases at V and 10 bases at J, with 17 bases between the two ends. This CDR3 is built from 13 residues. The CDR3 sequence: CASSPGTFEIYTF. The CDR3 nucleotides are TGTGCCAGCAGTCCCGGGACCTTCGAAATCTACACCTTC.

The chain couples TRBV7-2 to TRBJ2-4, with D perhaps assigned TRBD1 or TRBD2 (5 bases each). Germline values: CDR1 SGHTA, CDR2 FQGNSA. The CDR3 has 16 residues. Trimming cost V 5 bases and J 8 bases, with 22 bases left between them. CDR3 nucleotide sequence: TGTGCCAGCAGCCCTGGCGTTATTGGCCGAGGGGACATTCAGTACTTC. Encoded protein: CASSPGVIGRGDIQYF.

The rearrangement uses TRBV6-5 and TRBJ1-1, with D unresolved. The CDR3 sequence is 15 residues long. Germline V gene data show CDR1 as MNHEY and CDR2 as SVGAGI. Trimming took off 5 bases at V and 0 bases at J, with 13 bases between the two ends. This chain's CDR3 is CASSPLGGVNTEAFF. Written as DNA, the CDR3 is TGTGCCAGCAGTCCCCTGGGAGGAGTGAACACTGAAGCTTTCTTT.

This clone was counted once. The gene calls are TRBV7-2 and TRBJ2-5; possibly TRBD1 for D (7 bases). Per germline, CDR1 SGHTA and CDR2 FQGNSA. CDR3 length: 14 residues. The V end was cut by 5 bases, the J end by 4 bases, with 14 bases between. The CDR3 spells CASSSRGAPETQYF. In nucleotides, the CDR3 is TGTGCCAGCAGCAGCAGGGGGGCCCCAGAGACCCAGTACTTC.

CDR3 sequence: CASSRTGTHLFSRDSPLHF. In nucleotides, the CDR3 is TGTGCCAGCAGTCGTACCGGGACTCACTTGTTTAGTCGGGATTCACCCCTCCACTTT. The chain carries TRBV7-2 and TRBJ1-6; a weak D match, TRBD1 (5 bases). Germline V lookup: CDR1 SGHTA, CDR2 FQGNSA. The V gene lost 6 bases and the J gene lost 8 bases, with 29 bases spanning the gap. The CDR3 extends over 19 amino acids.

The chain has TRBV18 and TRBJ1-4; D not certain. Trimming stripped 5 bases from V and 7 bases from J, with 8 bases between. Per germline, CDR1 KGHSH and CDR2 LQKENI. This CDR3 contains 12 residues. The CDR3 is CASSGNAEKLFF. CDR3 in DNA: TGTGCCAGCTCAGGGAACGCTGAAAAACTGTTTTTT.